This entry describes one TCR beta chain. Its antigen remains undetermined. No clone much larger than this one lies a single base away; base qualities are absent. Another Seattle source contributed samples from volunteer blood donors who had recovered from COVID-19. Whole blood was collected in K2EDTA tubes by collaborating institutions according to the institutions' own protocols. For TCRbeta analysis, collaborators shipped samples as frozen whole blood, isolated PBMCs, or DNA extracted from either of those sample types. Trimming at the junction amounts to 5 bases on V and 9 bases on J, and the germline ends lie 11 bases apart. Via the germline V gene (reference sequence), CDR1 is LNHDA and CDR2 SQIVND. From the cysteine up to the phenylalanine, the CDR3 has a length of 13 residues. Left in the record is the CDR3 DNA by itself, 39 bases read in frame from the first base. The data derive from a study of blood T cell repertoires in COVID-19 (dated by TCRdb to 2020 to 2021). Describing the broader study: The collaborator samples originated in the United States, Italy and Spain and spanned the acute and convalescent phases of COVID-19. The material from the prospective study consisted of cDNA or gDNA derived from T cells, B-cell-depleted T cells, or PBMCs. The dataset comprised deeply sampled blood TCRbeta repertoires from subjects exposed to, actively infected with, or recovered from COVID-19. The repertoires were released in a freely available public database meant as a resource for research on the immune response to SARS-CoV-2. Samples came from the ongoing ImmuneRACE study (first 160 participants) plus 1,254 subjects from 6 global collaborators. The sample metadata nearly always contained a de-identified subject ID, COVID-19 status, age in years and sex. Where available, HLA class I and class II types were taken from metadata supplied by the sample provider and were not determined by assay-based typing.

TCRbeta CDR3 regions were amplified from genomic DNA using the immunoSEQ Assay, a bias-controlled multiplex PCR. The authors processed their data as follows. The number of nucleated cells in each sample was estimated by amplification of reference gene primers within the assay. To quantify the absolute abundance of each unique TCRbeta CDR3 rearrangement, sequence reads were collapsed and filtered. For each sample, productive Simpson clonality was calculated as the square root of Simpson's diversity index over productive rearrangements. This immuneACCESS table, as held by TCRdb, lists in-frame sequences with V and J called but not all clones. Of the missing ones, under half trace to an unresolved V gene in checked studies; the others have no known cause. V and J calls and clone size are as listed in that table; D and trimming were resolved from the DNA. The sample table holds a few hundred thousand clones, of which about 79% were seen once. Together, the top ten hold about 1.5% of the sample.

On the study overall, not on this receptor specifically: The amount of clinical and demographic metadata varied by source and participant and was provided uncurated.

Sequencing was done on a sample of peripheral blood. The chain joins TRBV19 to TRBJ1-6; no D gene call is confident. The receptor's source is a woman aged 40-49 years who had recovered from COVID-19. The CDR3 protein sequence reads: CASSLGPGSPLHF. At the DNA level, the sequence is TGTGCCAGTAGTTTGGGTCCGGGTTCACCCCTCCACTTT.